The clone carrying this TCR beta chain was seen a single time. Its specificity is not known. The V gene lost 4 bases and the J gene lost 6 bases, with 14 bases spanning the gap. This CDR3 region has 15 residues. CDR1 and CDR2 from the germline V gene are SGHNT and YYREEE (reference sequence). These data come from a study of radiation and T cells in renal cell carcinoma. Study as a whole: Nephrectomy followed 15 Gy stereotactic body radiation by 4 weeks. Study observations and caveats: In blood, top tumor clones expanded by 2 weeks, shrinking by 4.

Time point indicated: blood 2 weeks post-SBRT. Treatment defined: 15 Gy SBRT to primary tumor, nephrectomy 4 weeks later. Produced via immunoSEQ multiplex PCR; TCRdb's table is partial and in-frame only. The repertoire holds about 150,000 clones, with around 90% as singletons. The clonotype was recovered from a woman between 45 and 65 years old with renal cell carcinoma. This sequence joins TRBV5-4 and TRBJ1-6; D is unresolved. The sequencing here drew on blood, taken from a patient whose treatment included radiotherapy and nephrectomy. The chain's CDR3 is CASSATPGFNSPLHF. CDR3 DNA: TGTGCCAGCAGCGCCACCCCGGGGTTTAATTCACCCCTCCACTTT.